This TCR beta chain was retrieved from a study of OX40 agonist ivuxolimab in advanced cancers. Across the study: Every 2 weeks, patients got intravenous ivuxolimab at one of six dose levels (0.01-10 mg/kg).

Here immunoSEQ multiplex PCR was the method, and the copy in TCRdb shows in-frame clones only, minus some. The sample lists 50,000 to 75,000 clones; roughly 84% were seen once. The germline V gene encodes CDR1 MNHEY and CDR2 SVGAGI. J lost 5 bases, V lost 0 bases, and 2 bases had no gene match. There are 16 residues in the CDR3. This clone appeared once. This TCR derives from an adult with an advanced solid tumor such as melanoma, head and neck, liver or kidney cancer. The genes are TRBV6-5 and TRBJ2-1; 12 bases match TRBD2. The source was CD4+ or CD8+ T cells sorted from blood, collected in a trial of the OX40 agonist ivuxolimab. CDR3 loop: CASSYSLAGGDNEQFF. The CDR3 DNA follows: TGTGCCAGCAGTTACTCCCTAGCGGGGGGGGACAATGAGCAGTTCTTC.